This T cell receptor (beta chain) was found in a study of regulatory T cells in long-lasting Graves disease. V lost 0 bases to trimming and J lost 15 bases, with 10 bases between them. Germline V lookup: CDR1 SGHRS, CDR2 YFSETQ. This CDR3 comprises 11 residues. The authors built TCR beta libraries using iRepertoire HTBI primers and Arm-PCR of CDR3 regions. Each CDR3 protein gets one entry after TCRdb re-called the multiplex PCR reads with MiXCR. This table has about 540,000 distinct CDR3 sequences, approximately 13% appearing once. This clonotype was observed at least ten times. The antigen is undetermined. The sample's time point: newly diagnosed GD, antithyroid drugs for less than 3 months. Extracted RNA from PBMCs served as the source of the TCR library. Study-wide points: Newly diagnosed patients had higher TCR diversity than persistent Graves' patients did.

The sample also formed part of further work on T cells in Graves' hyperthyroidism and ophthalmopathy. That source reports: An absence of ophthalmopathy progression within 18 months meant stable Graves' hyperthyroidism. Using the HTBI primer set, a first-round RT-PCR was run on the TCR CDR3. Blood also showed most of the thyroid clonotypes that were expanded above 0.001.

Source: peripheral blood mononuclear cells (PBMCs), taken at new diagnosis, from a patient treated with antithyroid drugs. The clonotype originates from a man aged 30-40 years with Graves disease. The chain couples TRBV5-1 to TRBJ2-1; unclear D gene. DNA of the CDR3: TGCGCCAGCAGCTTGGCCTCAGAAAGGTTCTTC. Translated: CASSLASERFF.